The entry below describes one T cell receptor beta chain. The sample originates from a study of blood T cell repertoires in COVID-19. The V and J ends lost 7 bases and 0 bases respectively, with 12 bases between them. Germline lookup yields CDR1 SQVTM and CDR2 ANQGSEA. CDR3 length: 13 residues. Here immunoSEQ multiplex PCR was the method, and the copy in TCRdb shows in-frame clones only, minus some. The table has around 80,000 clones, roughly 80% seen once. Sequencing used peripheral blood. This clonotype was obtained from a human donor in a cohort sampled during active COVID-19. This rearrangement joins TRBV29-1 to TRBJ1-1, with a possible D match to TRBD1 (6 bases). CDR3 sequence: CSGSGHLNTEAFF. CDR3 nucleotides: TGCAGCGGATCGGGACACTTGAACACTGAAGCTTTCTTT.